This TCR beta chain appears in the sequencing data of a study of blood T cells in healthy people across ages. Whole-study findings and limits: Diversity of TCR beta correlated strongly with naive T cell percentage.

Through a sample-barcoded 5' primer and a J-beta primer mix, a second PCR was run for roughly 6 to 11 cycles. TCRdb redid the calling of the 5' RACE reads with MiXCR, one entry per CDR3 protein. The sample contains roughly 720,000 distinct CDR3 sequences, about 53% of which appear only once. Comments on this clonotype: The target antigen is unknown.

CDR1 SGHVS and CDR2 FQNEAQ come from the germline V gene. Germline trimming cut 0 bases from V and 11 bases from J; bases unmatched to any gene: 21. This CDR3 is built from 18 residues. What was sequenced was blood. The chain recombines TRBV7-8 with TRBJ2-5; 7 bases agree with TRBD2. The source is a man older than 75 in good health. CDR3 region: CASSLAVLAENLYNEQYF. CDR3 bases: TGTGCCAGCAGCTTAGCTGTCCTAGCGGAAAACCTTTACAATGAGCAGTACTTC.